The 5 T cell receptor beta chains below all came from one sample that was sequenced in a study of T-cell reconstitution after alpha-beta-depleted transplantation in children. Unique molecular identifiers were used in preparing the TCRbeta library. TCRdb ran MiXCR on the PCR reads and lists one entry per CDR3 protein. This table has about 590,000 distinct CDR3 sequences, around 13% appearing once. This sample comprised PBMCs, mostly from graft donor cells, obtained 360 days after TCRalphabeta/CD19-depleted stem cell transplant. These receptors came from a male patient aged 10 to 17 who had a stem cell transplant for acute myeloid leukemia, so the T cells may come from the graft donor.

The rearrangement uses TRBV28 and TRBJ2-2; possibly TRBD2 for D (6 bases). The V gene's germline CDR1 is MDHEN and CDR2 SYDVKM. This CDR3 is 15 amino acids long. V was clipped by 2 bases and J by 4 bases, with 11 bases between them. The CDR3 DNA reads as TGTGCCAGCAGTTTAGGGGGGAGGCGCACCGGGGAGCTGTTTTTT. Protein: CASSLGGRRTGELFF. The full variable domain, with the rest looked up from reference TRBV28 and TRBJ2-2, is DVKVTQSSRYLVKRTGEKVFLECVQDMDHENMFWYRQDPGLGLRLIYFSYDVKMKEKGDIPEGYSVSREKKERFSLILESASTNQTSMYLCASSLGGRRTGELFFGEGSRLTVL.

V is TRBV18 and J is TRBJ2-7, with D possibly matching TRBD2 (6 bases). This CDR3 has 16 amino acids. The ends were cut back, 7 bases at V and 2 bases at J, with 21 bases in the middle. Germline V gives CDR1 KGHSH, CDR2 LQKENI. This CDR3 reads CASLQHPGRPPYEQYF. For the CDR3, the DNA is TGTGCCAGCTTACAACATCCAGGGAGGCCCCCCTACGAGCAGTACTTC. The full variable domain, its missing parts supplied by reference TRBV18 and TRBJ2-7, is NAGVMQNPRHLVRRRGQEARLRCSPMKGHSHVYWYRQLPEEGLKFMVYLQKENIIDESGMPKERFSAEFPKEGPSILRIQQVVRGDSAAYFCASLQHPGRPPYEQYFGPGTRLTVT.

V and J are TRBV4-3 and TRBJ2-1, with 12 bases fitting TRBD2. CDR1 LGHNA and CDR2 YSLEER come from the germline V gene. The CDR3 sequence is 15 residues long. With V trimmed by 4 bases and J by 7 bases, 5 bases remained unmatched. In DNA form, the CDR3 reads TGCGCCAGCAGCCCGACTAGCGGGAGATCGAATGAGCAGTTCTTC. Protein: CASSPTSGRSNEQFF.

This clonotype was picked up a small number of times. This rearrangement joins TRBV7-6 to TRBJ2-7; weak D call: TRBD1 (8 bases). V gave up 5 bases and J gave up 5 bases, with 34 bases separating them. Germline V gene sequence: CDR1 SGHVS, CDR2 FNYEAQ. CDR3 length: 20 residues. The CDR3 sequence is CASSLRQGNPTSAKANEQYF. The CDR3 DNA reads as TGTGCCAGCAGCCTACGACAGGGGAATCCAACTAGCGCCAAGGCCAACGAGCAGTACTTC.

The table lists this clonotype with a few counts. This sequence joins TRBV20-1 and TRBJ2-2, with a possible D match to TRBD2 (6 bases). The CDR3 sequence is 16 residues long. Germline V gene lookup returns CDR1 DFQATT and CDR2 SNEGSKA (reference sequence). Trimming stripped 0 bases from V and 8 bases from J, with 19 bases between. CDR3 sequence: CSARDGGGTFLGELFF. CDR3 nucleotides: TGCAGTGCTAGAGATGGTGGAGGGACCTTCTTGGGGGAGCTGTTTTTT.